What follows describes a single T cell receptor beta chain. The antigen is undetermined. This entry comes from a study of a mutant IDH1 vaccine in newly diagnosed glioma. Study information: Eight vaccine doses were administered to patients at weeks 1, 3, 5, 7, 11, 15, 19 and 23. The study's findings and limits: The authors found pseudoprogression apparently unrelated to changes in top peripheral T cell clonotypes. A vaccine-induced immune response developed in 93.3% of the patients.

Here immunoSEQ multiplex PCR was the method, and the copy in TCRdb shows in-frame clones only, minus some. The data contain about 86,000 clones, 70% to 90% of them singletons. Time point: week 23, last vaccination. Vaccine doses each comprised 300 ug of mutant IDH1 20-mer peptide, with topical imiquimod. Trimming removed 5 bases at V and 7 bases at J, with 9 bases between. CDR3 length equals 12 residues. The germline V gene has CDR1 MNHEY and CDR2 SVGAGI. The sample consisted of PBMCs, taken from a glioma patient whose treatment included an IDH1 peptide vaccine. This rearrangement joins TRBV6-5 to TRBJ1-5; D remains ambiguous. The clonotype was recovered from a man aged 30 to 39 with glioma. Some clones in this sample may be carry-over from other donors' samples. The CDR3 region is CASSNPGQPQHF. As DNA, the CDR3 is TGTGCCAGCAGTAACCCCGGGCAGCCCCAGCATTTT.